The 20 T cell receptor beta chains below come from one sample, sequenced in a study of blood T cell repertoires in COVID-19. Method: immunoSEQ multiplex PCR; TCRdb's copy keeps in-frame clones and lacks some. The sample holds roughly 230,000 clones; 65% to 90% are singletons and the top ten take 7.4%. The sample consisted of peripheral blood. The source of these receptors is a woman between 45 and 60 years old with acute or convalescent COVID-19.

This chain uses TRBV19 with TRBJ2-2, with D perhaps matching TRBD1 (6 bases). V lost 9 bases to trimming and J lost 5 bases, with 13 bases between them. The CDR3 spans 13 residues. Germline V gives CDR1 LNHDA, CDR2 SQIVND (reference sequence). The DNA of the CDR3 is TGTGCCAGCCCGAGGCAGGGGACCGGGGAGCTGTTTTTT. Its protein is CASPRQGTGELFF.

V and J are TRBV19 and TRBJ1-4; D gene ambiguous. Trimming shortened V by 8 bases and J by 5 bases, and 12 bases separated the two germline ends. This CDR3 comprises 13 residues. The germline gives CDR1 LNHDA, CDR2 SQIVND (reference sequence). The CDR3 DNA is TGTGCCAGTCGACCCCCCGGGAATGAAAAACTGTTTTTT. Amino acids: CASRPPGNEKLFF.

DNA of the CDR3: TGTGCCAGCAGTTTCTCAGGGGGCGAAGAGACCCAGTACTTC. Protein: CASSFSGGEETQYF. The genes are TRBV28 and TRBJ2-5; TRBD1 agrees at 8 bases. Germline CDR1 MDHEN, CDR2 SYDVKM. After removal of 3 bases from V and 3 bases from J, the junction contained 3 bases not matched to a gene. CDR3 length: 14 residues.

V and J are TRBV9 and TRBJ2-2; D gene ambiguous. The CDR3 runs to 16 residues. V lost 0 bases and J 4 bases, leaving 13 bases between the germline ends. The germline gives CDR1 SGDLS, CDR2 YYNGEE. CDR3 region: CASSVDRTIGTGELFF. CDR3 DNA: TGTGCCAGCAGCGTAGATCGTACTATAGGCACCGGGGAGCTGTTTTTT.

This clone was counted a single time. The chain employs TRBV11-2 and TRBJ1-6; tentatively, D is TRBD1 (6 bases). Trimming left V 2 bases short and J 9 bases short, with 11 bases between. CDR3 length: 14 amino acids. The germline gives CDR1 SGHAT, CDR2 FQNNGV. The CDR3 DNA follows: TGTGCCAGCAGCTTAAGACAGGAGAGTTCACCCCTCCACTTT. Amino acids: CASSLRQESSPLHF. Full variable domain (missing parts from reference TRBV11-2 and TRBJ1-6): EAGVAQSPRYKIIEKRQSVAFWCNPISGHATLYWYQQILGQGPKLLIQFQNNGVVDDSQLPKDRFSAERLKGVDSTLKIQPAKLEDSAVYLCASSLRQESSPLHFGNGTRLTVT.

The chain joins TRBV10-1 to TRBJ2-3; weak D call: TRBD2 (5 bases). Trimming cost V 6 bases and J 4 bases, with 8 bases left between them. Per the germline V gene, CDR1 is WNHNN and CDR2 is SYGVQD (reference sequence). The CDR3 length is 12 residues. CDR3 nucleotides: TGCGCCAGCAGCACTAGTTCAGATACGCAGTATTTT. This codes for CASSTSSDTQYF.

The rearrangement joins TRBV5-1 to TRBJ1-1; D unresolved. V was trimmed by 0 bases and J by 1 base, leaving 10 bases between them. The CDR3 spans 15 residues. Looked up from germline, CDR1 is SGHRS and CDR2 is YFSETQ. The CDR3 protein is CASSLDLPGNTEAFF. DNA of the CDR3: TGCGCCAGCAGCTTGGACCTACCAGGGAACACTGAAGCTTTCTTT.

The rearrangement links TRBV28 to TRBJ1-4, with a possible D match to TRBD1 (5 bases). Per the germline V gene, CDR1 is MDHEN and CDR2 is SYDVKM. CDR3 length equals 16 residues. The V end lost 4 bases, the J end lost 11 bases, and 23 bases lay between the germline ends. The CDR3 loop is CASSSPGRGGTGKLFF. The CDR3, as DNA: TGTGCCAGCAGTTCACCGGGACGGGGGGGGACTGGGAAACTGTTTTTT. Full variable domain (outside the CDR3, taken from reference TRBV28 and TRBJ1-4): DVKVTQSSRYLVKRTGEKVFLECVQDMDHENMFWYRQDPGLGLRLIYFSYDVKMKEKGDIPEGYSVSREKKERFSLILESASTNQTSMYLCASSSPGRGGTGKLFFGSGTQLSVL.

The chain links TRBV27 to TRBJ2-1; TRBD2 matches at 9 bases. CDR1 and CDR2 (germline): MNHEY, SMNVEV (reference sequence). V trimming: 0 bases; J trimming: 4 bases; junction bases outside the gene matches: 1. CDR3 length: 15 amino acids. CDR3 nucleotide sequence: TGTGCCAGCAGTTTATCTAGCGGGGGTTACAATGAGCAGTTCTTC. Amino acids: CASSLSSGGYNEQFF.

The chain carries TRBV19 and TRBJ2-3; a possible D gene is TRBD2 (5 bases). Germline-derived CDR1 and CDR2 are LNHDA and SQIVND (reference sequence). The CDR3 length is 14 residues. V was trimmed by 5 bases and J by 6 bases, leaving 15 bases between them. CDR3 protein: CASSFGLPSDTQYF. Here the CDR3 DNA reads TGTGCCAGTAGTTTCGGACTCCCGTCGGATACGCAGTATTTT.

This clone was recorded a few times. This chain joins TRBV10-3 and TRBJ1-5, with no clear D. The germline CDR1 and CDR2 sequences are ENHRY and SYGVKD. V lost 8 bases to trimming and J lost 7 bases, with 12 bases between them. The CDR3 is made up of 12 amino acids. In nucleotides, the CDR3 is TGTGCCATCTCTTCGGGAATCCAGCCCCAGCATTTT. Its translation is CAISSGIQPQHF.

This rearrangement joins TRBV19 to TRBJ2-1; 12 bases match TRBD2. V trimming: 3 bases; J trimming: 5 bases; junction bases outside the gene matches: 2. The CDR3 is made up of 15 amino acids. Looked up from germline, CDR1 is LNHDA and CDR2 is SQIVND (reference sequence). The CDR3 loop is CASSILAGGDNEQFF. The DNA for the CDR3 is TGTGCCAGTAGTATCCTAGCGGGGGGGGACAATGAGCAGTTCTTC.

The CDR3 is CASSLDRVIEEQYF. CDR3 bases: TGTGCCAGCAGCTTAGACAGGGTGATTGAAGAGCAGTACTTC. The V and J genes are TRBV7-9 and TRBJ2-7, with D possibly matching TRBD1 (6 bases). Trimming shortened V by 1 base and J by 7 bases, and 14 bases separated the two germline ends. CDR1 SEHNR and CDR2 FQNEAQ come from the germline V gene (reference sequence). The CDR3 totals 14 residues.

This clone was detected only a few times. This chain connects TRBV6-5 to TRBJ2-2, with unresolved D. The CDR3 length is 13 residues. Germline V gene sequence: CDR1 MNHEY, CDR2 SVGAGI. V lost 4 bases, J lost 8 bases, and 11 bases lay in between. The chain's CDR3 is CASSLQLSGELFF. Written as DNA, the CDR3 is TGTGCCAGCAGTTTACAGTTATCTGGGGAGCTGTTTTTT.

The V gene is TRBV6-5, the J gene TRBJ1-1; TRBD1 is a possible D gene (6 bases). Germline V gene lookup returns CDR1 MNHEY and CDR2 SVGAGI. Trimming removed 8 bases from V and 4 bases from J, with 17 bases in between. The CDR3 totals 14 residues. CDR3 DNA: TGTGCCAGCCGGGAGGGGGGCACCGGCACTGAAGCTTTCTTT. It encodes CASREGGTGTEAFF.

The chain is built from TRBV30 and TRBJ1-5; no reliable D call. Germline CDR1 reads GTSNPN; CDR2 reads SVGIG (reference sequence). V shed 1 base and J shed 0 bases, with 7 bases lying between them. This CDR3 spans 14 amino acids. The CDR3 here is CAWSGGDSNQPQHF. CDR3 in DNA: TGTGCCTGGAGTGGCGGGGATAGCAATCAGCCCCAGCATTTT.

This rearrangement joins TRBV7-3 to TRBJ2-1; tentative D call: TRBD2 (5 bases). The CDR3 loop spans 16 amino acids. CDR1 and CDR2 (germline): SGHTA, FQGTGA. V gave up 3 bases and J gave up 4 bases, with 16 bases separating them. The DNA for the CDR3 is TGTGCCAGCAGCTTGGGCACTCCTAGGGAGTACAATGAGCAGTTCTTC. Protein: CASSLGTPREYNEQFF.

The chain combines TRBV6-5 with TRBJ2-5, with TRBD1 as a possible D gene (6 bases). V was pared by 6 bases and J by 5 bases, with 13 bases between. Per germline, CDR1 MNHEY and CDR2 SVGAGI. The CDR3 is 13 residues long. The CDR3 region has the DNA TGTGCCAGCAGGTACACAGGGCGTGAGACCCAGTACTTC. It codes for CASRYTGRETQYF.

This clone was seen a handful of times. The chain couples TRBV6-5 to TRBJ1-1; D not certain. Per germline, CDR1 MNHEY and CDR2 SVGAGI. The CDR3 is 13 amino acids. Deletions cut 6 bases from V and 4 bases from J, with 12 bases between. Here the CDR3 reads CASSVLRFTEAFF. In DNA form, the CDR3 reads TGTGCCAGCAGCGTACTTCGATTCACTGAAGCTTTCTTT.

V and J are TRBV14 and TRBJ2-5; 7 bases align to TRBD2. Unmatched junction bases numbered 5, after V lost 1 base and J lost 6 bases. The germline V gene encodes CDR1 SGHDN and CDR2 FVKESK. This CDR3 has 14 amino acids. CDR3 sequence (DNA): TGTGCCAGCAGCCAAGTGGGAGGGGTGAAGACCCAGTACTTC. This translates into CASSQVGGVKTQYF.